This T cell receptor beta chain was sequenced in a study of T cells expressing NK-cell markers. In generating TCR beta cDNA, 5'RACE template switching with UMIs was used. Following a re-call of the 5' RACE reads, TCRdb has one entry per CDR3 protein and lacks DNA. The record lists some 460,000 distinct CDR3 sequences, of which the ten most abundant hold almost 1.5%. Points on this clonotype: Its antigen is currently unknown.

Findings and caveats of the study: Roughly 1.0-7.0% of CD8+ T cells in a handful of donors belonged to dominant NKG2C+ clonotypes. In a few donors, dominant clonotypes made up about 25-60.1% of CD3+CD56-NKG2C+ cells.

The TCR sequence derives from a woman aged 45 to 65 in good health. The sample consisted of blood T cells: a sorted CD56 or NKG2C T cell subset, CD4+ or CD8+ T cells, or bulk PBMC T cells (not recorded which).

CDR3 amino acids: CATSSYGQGIADTQYF. The J gene is TRBJ2-3, the V gene TRBV15; TCRdb's assignment of TRBD1 cannot be checked, as there is no DNA. Germline assignment: CDR1 LNHNV and CDR2 YYDKDF (reference sequence). The CDR3 contains 16 residues.